The clone carrying this T cell receptor (beta chain) was seen a few times. No antigen is known for it. All patients were treatment-naive before thyroid surgery. The data were taken from a study of metastatic and nonmetastatic thyroid tumors. Whole-study context: The study looked at repertoires side by side in blood and in tumor or nodule tissue from malignant and benign thyroid patients.

Study-level points and caveats: According to reports, the diversity of TCR beta was significantly higher in malignant thyroid tumors than in benign nodules, and this held in both blood and tumor samples.

TCRdb reprocessed the PCR reads via MiXCR. The sample carries 25,000 to 30,000 clones, around 3.9% recorded once. V lost 7 bases, J lost 7 bases, and 12 bases stayed unmatched. Germline V gene data show CDR1 as MDHEN and CDR2 as SYDVKM. The CDR3 totals 14 residues. The V and J genes are TRBV28 and TRBJ1-1; 7 bases agree with TRBD1. Sequencing used blood. The sequence came from a male donor with papillary thyroid cancer or a benign thyroid nodule (not recorded which). Some clones in this sample may be carry-over from other donors' samples. The CDR3 bases are TGTGCCAGCAAAGTGACAGGGACTGGCGTTGAAGCTTTCTTT. Residues: CASKVTGTGVEAFF.